The source of this T cell receptor (beta chain) is a study of blood T cell repertoires in COVID-19. As for the study in general: There were acute and convalescent COVID-19 samples, and they came from the United States, Italy and Spain. From T cells, B-cell-depleted T cells, or PBMCs came the material, which was cDNA or gDNA.

Authors' methods: Estimation of nucleated cell counts was performed using reference gene primer amplification. The data were produced by immunoSEQ multiplex PCR, yet TCRdb's version contains in-frame clones alone and is incomplete. The V and J calls and clone size come from that table; D and trimming were worked out from the DNA. The sample records about 130,000 clones, 86% being singletons. Followed longitudinally, the Seattle patients had been enrolled during active infection. This sequence originates from a woman between 70 and 85 years old with COVID-19, enrolled during active disease. Sample: peripheral blood.

CDR3 in amino acids: CASSYGPLDRKDSGANVLTF. The DNA for the CDR3 is TGTGCCAGCAGCTACGGACCCCTGGACAGGAAGGACTCTGGGGCCAACGTCCTGACTTTC. The chain has TRBV6-6 and TRBJ2-6, with TRBD1 matching 7 bases. V lost 6 bases to trimming and J lost 0 bases; unmatched junction nucleotides: 17. Germline assignment: CDR1 MNHNY and CDR2 SVGAGI (reference sequence). The CDR3 has 20 amino acids.